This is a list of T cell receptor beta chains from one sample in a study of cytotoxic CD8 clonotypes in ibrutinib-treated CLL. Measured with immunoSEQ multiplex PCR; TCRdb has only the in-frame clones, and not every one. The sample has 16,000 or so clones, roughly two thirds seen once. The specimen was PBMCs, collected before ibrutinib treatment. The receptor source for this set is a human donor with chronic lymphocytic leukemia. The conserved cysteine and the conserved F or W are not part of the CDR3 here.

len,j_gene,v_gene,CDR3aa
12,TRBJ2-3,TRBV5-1,ASSLVRSADTQY
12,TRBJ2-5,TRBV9,ASSETTVQETQY
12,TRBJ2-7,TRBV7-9,ASSHYARVNEQY
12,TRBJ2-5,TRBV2,ASRGRTSQETQY
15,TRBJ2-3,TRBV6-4,ASSLAWTATRSDTQY
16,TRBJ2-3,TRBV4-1,ASRGLGDNKGHTDTQY
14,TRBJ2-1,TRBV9,ASSVGTGGAGNEQF
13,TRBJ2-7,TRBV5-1,ASKDGGSGADEQY
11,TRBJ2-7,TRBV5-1,ASSSRQGSEQY
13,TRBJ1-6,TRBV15,ATSPDSNYNSPLH
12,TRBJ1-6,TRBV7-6,ASSLQGGDSPLH
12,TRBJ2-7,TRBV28,ASSSPAGIYEQY
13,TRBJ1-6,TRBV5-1,ASSLGPTGNSPLH
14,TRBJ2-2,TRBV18,ASSRQGAENTGELF
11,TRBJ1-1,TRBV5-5,ASSLQGNTEAF
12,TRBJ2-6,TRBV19,ASKPGAGANVLT
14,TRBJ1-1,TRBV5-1,ASSSRAGSPNTEAF
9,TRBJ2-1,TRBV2,ASSGYGEQF
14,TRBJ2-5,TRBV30,AWSVGGSSGQETQY
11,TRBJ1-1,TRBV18,ASSPGTVTEAF
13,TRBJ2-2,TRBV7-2,ASSPRHANTGELF
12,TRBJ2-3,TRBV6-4,ASSVKGSTDTQY
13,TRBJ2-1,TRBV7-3,ASSSARSSYNEQF
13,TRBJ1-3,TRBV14,ASSQDWRPRNTIY
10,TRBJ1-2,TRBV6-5,ASRRSDYGYT
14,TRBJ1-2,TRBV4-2,ASSQAEGGVNYGYT
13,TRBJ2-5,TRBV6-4,ASSRAGGEGETQY
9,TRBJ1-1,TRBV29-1,SAALFEAAF
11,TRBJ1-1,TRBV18,ASSPGTNMPIF
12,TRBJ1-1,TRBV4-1,ASRPTGSNTEAF
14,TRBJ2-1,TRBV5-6,ASSSDITATYNEQF
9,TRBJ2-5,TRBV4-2,ASSLLEVQY
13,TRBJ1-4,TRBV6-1,ASSAALATNEKLF
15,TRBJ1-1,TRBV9,ASSHYQGSGGRTEAF
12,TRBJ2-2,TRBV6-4,ATSKEPNTGELF
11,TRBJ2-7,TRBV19,ATSGVPSYEQY
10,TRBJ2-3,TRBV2,AGNTGSDTQY
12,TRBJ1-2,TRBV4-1,ASSQHGQTYGYT
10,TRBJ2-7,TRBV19,ASSIRGAAQY
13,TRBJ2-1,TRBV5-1,ASRTRGDSYNEQF
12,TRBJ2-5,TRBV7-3,ASSLWGNQETQY
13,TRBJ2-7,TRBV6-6,ASRRRAQQSYEQY
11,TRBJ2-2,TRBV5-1,ASSREGAGELF
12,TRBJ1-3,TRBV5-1,ASSRDRAGNTIY
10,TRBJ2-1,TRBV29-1,SVETGRNEQF